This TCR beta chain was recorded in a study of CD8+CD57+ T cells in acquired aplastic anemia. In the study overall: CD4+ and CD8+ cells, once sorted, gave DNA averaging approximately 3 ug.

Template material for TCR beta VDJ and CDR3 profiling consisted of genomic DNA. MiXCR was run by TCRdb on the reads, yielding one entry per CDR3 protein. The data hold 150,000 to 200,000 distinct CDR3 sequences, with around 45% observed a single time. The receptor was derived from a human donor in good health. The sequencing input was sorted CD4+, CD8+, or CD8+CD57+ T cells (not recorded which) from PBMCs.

CDR3 protein: CASSATGGNYGYTF. CDR3 DNA: TGTGCCAGTAGCGCGACAGGGGGTAACTATGGCTACACCTTC. The chain employs TRBV19 and TRBJ1-2; 9 bases are shared with TRBD1. J gave up 1 base and V 6 bases, and 3 bases lay outside the gene matches. The CDR3 contains 14 residues. Germline CDR1 is LNHDA and CDR2 is SQIVND (reference sequence).